This T cell receptor (beta chain) was documented in a study of T-cell reconstitution after alpha-beta-depleted transplantation in children. Points from the study as a whole: Diversity of TCRbeta at day 60 was high in some patients, arising from surviving recipient T cells and thymic progenitors. Roughly two months post-transplant, alpha-beta T cells reportedly originated from several hundred graft clones that had expanded. Diversity and T-cell counts at one year after transplant derived mostly from new T cells.

This clonotype was observed at least ten times. The antigen is unknown. V was pared by 4 bases and J by 8 bases, with 6 bases of the junction left unmatched. Per the germline V gene, CDR1 is MDHEN and CDR2 is SYDVKM. The CDR3 length is 15 residues. Unique molecular identifiers were incorporated when the TCRbeta library was constructed. TCRdb processed the PCR reads anew with MiXCR; each CDR3 protein has one entry. Among roughly 200,000 distinct CDR3 sequences listed, 6.6% were seen once. The source material was PBMCs, sampled before TCRalphabeta/CD19-depleted stem cell transplant. V gene TRBV28 combines with J gene TRBJ1-6, with 9 bases fitting TRBD1. The sequence derives from a boy between 2 and 10 years old with acute lymphoblastic leukemia, due to receive a stem cell transplant. CDR3 sequence: CASSYGQGQDSPLHF. CDR3 sequence (DNA): TGTGCCAGCAGTTACGGACAGGGGCAGGATTCACCCCTCCACTTT. Combining the CDR3 with reference TRBV28 and TRBJ1-6 gives the whole variable domain DVKVTQSSRYLVKRTGEKVFLECVQDMDHENMFWYRQDPGLGLRLIYFSYDVKMKEKGDIPEGYSVSREKKERFSLILESASTNQTSMYLCASSYGQGQDSPLHFGNGTRLTVT.